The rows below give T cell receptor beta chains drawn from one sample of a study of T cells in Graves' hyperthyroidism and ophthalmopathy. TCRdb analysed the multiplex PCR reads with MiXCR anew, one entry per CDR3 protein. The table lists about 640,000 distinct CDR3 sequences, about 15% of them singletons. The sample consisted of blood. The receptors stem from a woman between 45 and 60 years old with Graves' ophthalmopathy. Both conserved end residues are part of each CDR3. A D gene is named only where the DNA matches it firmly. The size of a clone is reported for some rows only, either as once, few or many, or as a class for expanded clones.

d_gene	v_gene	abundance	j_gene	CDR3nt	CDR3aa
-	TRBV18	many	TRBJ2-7	TGTGCCAGCTCACCATACACAGGGAGCCACGAGCAGTACTTC	CASSPYTGSHEQYF
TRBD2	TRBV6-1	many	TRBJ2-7	TGTGCCAGCAGTGAACTAGCGGGAGTAAGCGAGCAGTACTTC	CASSELAGVSEQYF
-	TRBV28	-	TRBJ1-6	TGTGCCAGCACCCAAGGGGTTTCACCCCTCCACTTT	CASTQGVSPLHF
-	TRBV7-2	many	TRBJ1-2	TGTGCCAGCAGCCCTGGGGCCTCTACGGTCTATGGCTACACCTTC	CASSPGASTVYGYTF
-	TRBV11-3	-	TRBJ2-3	TGTGCCAGCAGCTTAGAGGGGACGGCGCAGTATTTT	CASSLEGTAQYF
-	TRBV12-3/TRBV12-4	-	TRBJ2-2	TGTGCCAGCAGTCAATACGACGGGGAGCTGTTTTTT	CASSQYDGELFF
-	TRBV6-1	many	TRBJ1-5	TGTGCCAGCACAACCTCGGGAGGGGCCTATCAGCCCCAGCATTTT	CASTTSGGAYQPQHF
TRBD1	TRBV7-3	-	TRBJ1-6	TGTGCCAGCAGCGACCCACAGGGGGCCGGTTCACCCCTCCACTTT	CASSDPQGAGSPLHF
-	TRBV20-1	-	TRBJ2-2	TGCAGTGCTAGAGATGGCAGGCGTACGAACACCGGGGAGCTGTTTTTT	CSARDGRRTNTGELFF
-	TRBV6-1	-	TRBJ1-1	TGTGCCAGCAGTACAAATCGCGGGGTGAACACTGAAGCTTTCTTT	CASSTNRGVNTEAFF
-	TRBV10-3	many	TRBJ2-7	TGTGCCATCAGAAAAAACAGTTACGAGCAGTACTTC	CAIRKNSYEQYF
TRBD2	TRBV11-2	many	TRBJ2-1	TGTGCCAGCAGCTTGACTAGCGGGAGCTTCAATGAGCAGTTCTTC	CASSLTSGSFNEQFF
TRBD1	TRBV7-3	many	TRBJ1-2	TGTGCCAGCAGCCCCAGCAAGTACTCCGACAGGGAGGACTATGGCTACACCTTC	CASSPSKYSDREDYGYTF
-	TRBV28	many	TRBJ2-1	TGTGCCAGCATTCCGGAGGGGGGCGGTCGGTACAATGAGCAGTTCTTC	CASIPEGGGRYNEQFF
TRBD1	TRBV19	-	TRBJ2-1	TGTGCCAGTAGTAGACCCGGGACAGGGATTTACAATGAGCAGTTCTTC	CASSRPGTGIYNEQFF
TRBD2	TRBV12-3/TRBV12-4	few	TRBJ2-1	TGTGCCAGCAGTCATAGCGGGAGTTGGTACAATGAGCAGTTCTTC	CASSHSGSWYNEQFF
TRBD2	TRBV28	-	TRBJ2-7	TGTGCCAGCTCGGGGGGGGCACCCGGCGAGCAGTACTTC	CASSGGAPGEQYF
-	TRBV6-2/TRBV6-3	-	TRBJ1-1	TGTGCCAGCAGTTACAGCCGGATTCAAGCTTTCTTT	CASSYSRIQAFF
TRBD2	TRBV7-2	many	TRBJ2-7	TGTGCCAGCAGCTTAGTAGGGACTAGCGGGAGGGCCCCCTACCTGGAGTACTTC	CASSLVGTSGRAPYLEYF
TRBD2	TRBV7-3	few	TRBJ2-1	TGTGCCAGCAGCTTTGGGACTAGTTCCGATGAGCAGTTCTTC	CASSFGTSSDEQFF
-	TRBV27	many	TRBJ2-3	TGTGCCAGCAGTTTTGCGAAGGGAAATCCGCTCGATGGGCAGTATTTT	CASSFAKGNPLDGQYF
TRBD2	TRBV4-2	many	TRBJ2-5	TGTGCCAGCAGCCTGACGGGACTAGCGGAACAAGAGACCCAGTACTTC	CASSLTGLAEQETQYF
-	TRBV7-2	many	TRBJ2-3	TGTGCCAGCAGCTTAGCGCTCGCGGGTACGCAGTATTTT	CASSLALAGTQYF
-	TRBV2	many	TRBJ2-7	TGTGCCAGCAGTGTTCGGGAGCAGTACTTC	CASSVREQYF
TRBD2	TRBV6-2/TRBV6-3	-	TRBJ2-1	TGTGCCAGCAGTTACGGTCCTAGCGGGAGGGCCAAATACAATGAGCAGTTCTTC	CASSYGPSGRAKYNEQFF
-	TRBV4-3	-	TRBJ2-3	TGCGCCAGCAGCCAAGAGGACAGCCCTAGCACAGATACGCAGTATTTT	CASSQEDSPSTDTQYF
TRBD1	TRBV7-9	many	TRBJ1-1	TGTGCCAGCAGCCGGACAGGCGCAGGAAGGACTGAAGCTTTCTTT	CASSRTGAGRTEAFF
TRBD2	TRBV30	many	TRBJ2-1	TGTGCCTGGAGTGTACCCCCGCGGGAGCCCTACAATGAGCAGTTCTTC	CAWSVPPREPYNEQFF
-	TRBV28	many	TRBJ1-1	TGTGCCAGCAGGCAAGGGGGGAGGGACACTGAAGCTTTCTTT	CASRQGGRDTEAFF
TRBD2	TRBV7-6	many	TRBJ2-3	TGTGCCAGCAGACCCGGGACTAGCGGAACGCAGTATTTT	CASRPGTSGTQYF
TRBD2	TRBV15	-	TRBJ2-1	TGTGCCACCAACAAACCAGATCCTAGCGGGAGGAACAATGAGCAGTTCTTC	CATNKPDPSGRNNEQFF
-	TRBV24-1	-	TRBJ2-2	TGTGCCACCAGTGATTTGGGGACTCCGAACACCGGGGAGCTGTTTTTT	CATSDLGTPNTGELFF
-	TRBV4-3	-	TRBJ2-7	TGCGCCAGCAGCCAAGAGGGGGACCTCTCCTACGAGCAGTACTTC	CASSQEGDLSYEQYF
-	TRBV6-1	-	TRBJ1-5	TGTGCCAGCAGTCGGACACCATGGGGCAATCAGCCCCAGCATTTT	CASSRTPWGNQPQHF
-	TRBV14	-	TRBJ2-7	TGTGCCAGCAGCCAAGATCTTCGCAGGACCTACGAGCAGTACTTC	CASSQDLRRTYEQYF
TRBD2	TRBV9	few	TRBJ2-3	TGTGCCAGCAGCCCCCGACCGGGGGAGCGGGAGGGCCCAGATACGCAGTATTTT	CASSPRPGEREGPDTQYF
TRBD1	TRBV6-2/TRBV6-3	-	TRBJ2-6	TGTGCCAGCAGTTATGAGGGGGCTATTGGGAGCTCTGGGGCCAACGTCCTGACTTTC	CASSYEGAIGSSGANVLTF
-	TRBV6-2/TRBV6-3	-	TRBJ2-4	TGTGCCAGCGGGAAGAGTGCCAAAAACATTCAGTACTTC	CASGKSAKNIQYF
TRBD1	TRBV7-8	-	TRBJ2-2	TGTGCCAGCAGCTCGAGACAGGGGACGAACACCGGGGAGCTGTTTTTT	CASSSRQGTNTGELFF
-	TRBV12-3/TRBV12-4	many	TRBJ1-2	TGTGCCAGCAGAGGGACACAGGCGGGCTACACCTTC	CASRGTQAGYTF
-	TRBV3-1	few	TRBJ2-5	TGTGCCAGCAGCATAAGCACGTCCCAGTACTTC	CASSISTSQYF
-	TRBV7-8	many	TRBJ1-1	TGTGCCAGCAGCTTAAGGGAGATGGCTTTCTTT	CASSLREMAFF
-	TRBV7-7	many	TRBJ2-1	TGTGCTAGCAGCTTCAACCCAGCCAATGAGCAGTTCTTC	CASSFNPANEQFF
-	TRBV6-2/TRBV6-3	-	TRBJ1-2	TGTGCCAGCAGTTACTCCGAAGTTAACTATGGCTACACCTTC	CASSYSEVNYGYTF
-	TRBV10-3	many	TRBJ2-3	TGTGCCATCAGTGAGGATCAACCTAGAGCAGATACGCAGTATTTT	CAISEDQPRADTQYF
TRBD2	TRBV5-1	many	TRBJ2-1	TGCGCCAGCAGCTCGACTAGCGGGGCCTACAATGAGCAGTTCTTC	CASSSTSGAYNEQFF
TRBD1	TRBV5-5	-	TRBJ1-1	TGTGCCAGCAGCCGGACTACGCAAGACAGGGTAGGCACTGAAGCTTTCTTT	CASSRTTQDRVGTEAFF
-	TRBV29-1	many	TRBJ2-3	TGCAGCGTTGAAGATAAGGCGCGGACCACAGATACGCAGTATTTT	CSVEDKARTTDTQYF
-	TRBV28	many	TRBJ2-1	TGTGCCAGCAGTCAAGTTGGAACGTACAATGAGCAGTTCTTC	CASSQVGTYNEQFF
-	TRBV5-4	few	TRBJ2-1	TGTGCCAGCAGCTTGAATAGCGTGAATGAGCAGTTCTTC	CASSLNSVNEQFF
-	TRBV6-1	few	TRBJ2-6	TGTGCCAGCAGTGCGATTGACAGACGCGTGGCCAACGTCCTGACTTTC	CASSAIDRRVANVLTF
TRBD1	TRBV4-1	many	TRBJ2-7	TGCGCCAGCAGCCAAGGGGCCGACAGGGCCCGCACCTACGAGCAGTACTTC	CASSQGADRARTYEQYF